The T cell receptor beta chain under discussion was sequenced for a study of blood T cell repertoires in COVID-19. CDR3 size: 14 residues. Per germline, CDR1 WSHSY and CDR2 SAAADI. V lost 7 bases to trimming and J lost 8 bases; unmatched junction nucleotides: 9. Methods used by the authors: Nucleated cell counts were estimated from reference gene primer amplification. This table comes from immunoSEQ multiplex PCR, and its TCRdb copy is limited to in-frame clones, with some not included. V, J and clone size are those of that table, while D and trimming were read from the DNA. The sample lists hundreds of thousands of clones, 80% to 90% occurring once.

The clonotype was recovered from a woman in her forties or fifties with acute or convalescent COVID-19. Specimen: peripheral blood. The chain joins TRBV10-2 to TRBJ1-4, with 8 nucleotides matching TRBD1. The CDR3 here is CASTDRGDEEKLFF. The CDR3 region has the DNA TGCGCCAGCACCGACAGGGGCGATGAGGAAAAACTGTTTTTT.